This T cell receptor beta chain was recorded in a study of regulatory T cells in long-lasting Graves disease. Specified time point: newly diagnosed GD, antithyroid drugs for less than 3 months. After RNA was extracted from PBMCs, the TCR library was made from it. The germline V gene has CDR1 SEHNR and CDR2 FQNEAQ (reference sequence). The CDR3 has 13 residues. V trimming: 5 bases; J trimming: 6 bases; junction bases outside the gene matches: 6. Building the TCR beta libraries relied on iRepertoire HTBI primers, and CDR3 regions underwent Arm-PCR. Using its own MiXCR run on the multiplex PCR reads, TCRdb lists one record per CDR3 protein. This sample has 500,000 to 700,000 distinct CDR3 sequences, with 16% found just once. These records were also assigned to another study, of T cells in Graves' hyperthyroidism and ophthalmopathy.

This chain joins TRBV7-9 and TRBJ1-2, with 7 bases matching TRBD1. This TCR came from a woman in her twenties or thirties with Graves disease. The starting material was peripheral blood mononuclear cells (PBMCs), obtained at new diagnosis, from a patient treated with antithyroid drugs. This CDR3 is CASSAPGGNGYTF. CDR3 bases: TGTGCCAGCAGCGCGCCAGGGGGAAATGGCTACACCTTC.